This passage covers 2 T cell receptor beta chains from one sample sequenced in a study of cytomegalovirus exposure and HLA in healthy donors. Both 60 Vbeta primers and 13 Jbeta primers went into the PCR. The assay was immunoSEQ multiplex PCR, and TCRdb's table has in-frame clones only and misses some. The table has some 130,000 clones, 80% seen once. Sequenced: PBMCs. The receptors derive from a male donor in good health and CMV-seronegative.

The chain links TRBV19 to TRBJ1-1; the D gene is possibly TRBD1 (6 bases). The V and J ends lost 3 bases and 6 bases respectively, with 17 bases between them. The CDR3 loop spans 15 amino acids. Germline V gene sequence: CDR1 LNHDA, CDR2 SQIVND (reference sequence). CDR3 in amino acids: CASSIITGRTAEAFF. The CDR3 DNA reads as TGTGCCAGTAGTATTATTACAGGGAGAACGGCTGAAGCTTTCTTT.

CDR3 in amino acids: CASSQGTSPTDTQYF. The CDR3 DNA sequence: TGTGCCAGCAGCCAAGGGACTAGCCCCACAGATACGCAGTATTTT. The chain combines TRBV5-4 with TRBJ2-3; 9 positions match TRBD2. Germline CDR1 and CDR2: SGHNT and YYREEE (reference sequence). The CDR3 contains 15 residues. J gave up 2 bases and V 4 bases, and 5 bases lay outside the gene matches.